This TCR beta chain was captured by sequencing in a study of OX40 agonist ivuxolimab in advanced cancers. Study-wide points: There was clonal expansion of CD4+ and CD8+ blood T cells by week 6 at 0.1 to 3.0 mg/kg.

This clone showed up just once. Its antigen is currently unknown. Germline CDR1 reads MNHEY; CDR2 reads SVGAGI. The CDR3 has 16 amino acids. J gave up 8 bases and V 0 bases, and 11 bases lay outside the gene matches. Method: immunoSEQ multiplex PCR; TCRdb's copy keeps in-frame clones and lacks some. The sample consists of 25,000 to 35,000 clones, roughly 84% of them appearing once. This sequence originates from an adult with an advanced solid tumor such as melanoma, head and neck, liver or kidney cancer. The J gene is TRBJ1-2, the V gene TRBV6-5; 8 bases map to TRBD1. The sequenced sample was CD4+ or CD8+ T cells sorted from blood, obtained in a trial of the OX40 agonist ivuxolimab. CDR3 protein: CASSYSGPRGQWGYTF. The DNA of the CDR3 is TGTGCCAGCAGTTACTCGGGGCCCAGGGGGCAGTGGGGCTACACCTTC.